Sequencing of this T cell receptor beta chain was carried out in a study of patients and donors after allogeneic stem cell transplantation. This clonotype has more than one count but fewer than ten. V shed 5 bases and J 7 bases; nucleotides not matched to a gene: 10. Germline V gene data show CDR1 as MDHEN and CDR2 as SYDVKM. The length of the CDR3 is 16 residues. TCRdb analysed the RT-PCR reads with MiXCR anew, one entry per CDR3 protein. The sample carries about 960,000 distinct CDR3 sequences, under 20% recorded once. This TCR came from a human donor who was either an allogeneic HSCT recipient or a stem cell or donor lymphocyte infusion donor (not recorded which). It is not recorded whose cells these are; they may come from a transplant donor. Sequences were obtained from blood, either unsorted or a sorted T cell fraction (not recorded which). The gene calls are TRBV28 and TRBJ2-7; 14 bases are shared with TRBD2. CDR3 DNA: TGTGCCAGCAGTCTAACGGGACTAGCGGGAGTGAAGGAGCAGTACTTC. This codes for CASSLTGLAGVKEQYF.